A selection of T cell receptor beta chains follows, all from one sample in a study of vaccination effects on CD4 cells after COVID-19. These receptors are not linked to any known antigen. The repertoire was sequenced with immunoSEQ multiplex PCR; TCRdb's copy has only in-frame clones and lacks some. The repertoire holds some 68,000 clones, with 75% to 85% as singletons. This specimen was CD4+ T cells from PBMCs cultured with HCoV-229E spike peptides, taken after COVID-19 vaccination. These receptors all come from a human donor who received a COVID-19 vaccine. CDR3s include the opening cysteine and the closing phenylalanine or tryptophan. A D gene is named only where the DNA matches it firmly. Rows give clone size only sometimes, using once, few, many, or a class for an expanded clone.

abundance	d_gene	v_gene	j_gene	CDR3nt	CDR3aa
.	.	TRBV18	TRBJ1-6	TGTGCCAGCTCACCACCGGGACTCGAAGGTTCACCCCTCCACTTT	CASSPPGLEGSPLHF
.	.	TRBV12-3/TRBV12-4	TRBJ1-2	TGTGCCAGCAGCCCCAACCGTGGGGGCTACACCTTC	CASSPNRGGYTF
.	.	TRBV30	TRBJ1-6	TGTGCCTGGGATCCTCAGGGATCGAATTCACCCCTCCACTTT	CAWDPQGSNSPLHF
.	TRBD1	TRBV5-1	TRBJ2-1	TGCGCCAGCAGCTTGGAGGACAGGGGTTATACTGAGCAGTTCTTC	CASSLEDRGYTEQFF
.	TRBD1	TRBV10-2	TRBJ2-4	TGCGCCAGCAGTGGGACAGGTCAAAACATTCAGTACTTC	CASSGTGQNIQYF
.	TRBD1	TRBV11-3	TRBJ2-1	TGTGCCAGCAGCTTAGCCGCGGGGACAGGGTACAATGAGCAGTTCTTC	CASSLAAGTGYNEQFF
.	.	TRBV14	TRBJ1-2	TGTGCCAGCAGCCAAGATCACACGGGAGAGGTTCATGGCTACACCTTC	CASSQDHTGEVHGYTF
.	.	TRBV5-1	TRBJ2-3	TGCGCCAGCAGCTTGGTTGCCCTAAGTGCAGATACGCAGTATTTT	CASSLVALSADTQYF
.	.	TRBV7-8	TRBJ1-3	TGTGCCAGCAGCTTTAGTAGGGCTGGAAACACCATATATTTT	CASSFSRAGNTIYF
few	.	TRBV19	TRBJ1-1	TGTGCCAGTACCGTGAGCGGGGGTCTGAACACTGAAGCTTTCTTT	CASTVSGGLNTEAFF
.	.	TRBV19	TRBJ1-2	TGTGCCAGTAGTTGGACGGCTAACTATGGCTACACCTTC	CASSWTANYGYTF
.	TRBD1	TRBV7-7	TRBJ2-5	TGTGCCAGCAGCTTAGTTCAGGGGGCAAAAGAGACCCAGTACTTC	CASSLVQGAKETQYF
.	TRBD2	TRBV4-2	TRBJ2-1	TGTGCCAGCAGCCAAGTGGGGACTAGTACCTACAATGAGCAGTTCTTC	CASSQVGTSTYNEQFF
once	TRBD1	TRBV25-1	TRBJ1-4	TGTGCCAGCAGCCGGGGACAGGGAGCCGGAAAACTGTTTTTT	CASSRGQGAGKLFF
.	.	TRBV7-3	TRBJ2-3	TGTGCCAGCAGCTTAAGAGCCTCTCCAGATACGCAGTATTTT	CASSLRASPDTQYF
.	.	TRBV7-2	TRBJ2-2	TGTGCCAGCAGCTTAATGCTCCCACGAACCGGGGAGCTGTTTTTT	CASSLMLPRTGELFF
.	.	TRBV4-3	TRBJ2-6	TGCGCCAGCAGCCAAGCCCGGGGGACCTCTGGGGCCAACGTCCTGACTTTC	CASSQARGTSGANVLTF
.	.	TRBV11-2	TRBJ1-1	TGTGCCAGCAGCTTAACTGGAAAGGCCACTGAAGCTTTCTTT	CASSLTGKATEAFF
.	.	TRBV5-1	TRBJ1-6	TGCGCCAGCAGCTTGAACACCAGAAGCTATAATTCACCCCTCCACTTT	CASSLNTRSYNSPLHF
.	.	TRBV10-2	TRBJ1-5	TGCGCCAGCAGTGGATCACAGCTCAATCAGCCCCAGCATTTT	CASSGSQLNQPQHF
.	.	TRBV10-2	TRBJ2-3	TGCGCCAGCAGTGAGAGCTCAGATACGCAGTATTTT	CASSESSDTQYF
.	.	TRBV7-6	TRBJ2-5	TGTGCCAGCAGCTTAGAGGTGGTTTTGGAGACCCAGTACTTC	CASSLEVVLETQYF
.	TRBD2	TRBV7-3	TRBJ2-1	TGTGCCAGCAACTTCGGACTAGCGGGGGCCGACAATGAGCAGTTCTTC	CASNFGLAGADNEQFF
.	TRBD2	TRBV3-1/TRBV3-2	TRBJ2-1	TGTGCCAGCAGCCATCGGCGGGGGGTCAGCTATGAGCAGTTCTTC	CASSHRRGVSYEQFF
.	TRBD1	TRBV19	TRBJ2-2	TGTGCCAGTCGGGACAGGGGGAGAGGCGGGGAGCTGTTTTTT	CASRDRGRGGELFF
few	.	TRBV19	TRBJ1-1	TGTGCCAGCAGGACCGGGAGCACTGAAGCTTTCTTT	CASRTGSTEAFF
once	TRBD1	TRBV2	TRBJ2-5	TGTGCCAGCAGTAGAGGGGGCACAGAGACCCAGTACTTC	CASSRGGTETQYF
few	.	TRBV5-6	TRBJ1-2	TGTGCCAGCAGAGGCCCGTATGGCTACACCTTC	CASRGPYGYTF
.	.	TRBV10-1	TRBJ1-1	TGCGCCAGCAGCTTTTCCGGGGTCCCGAACACTGAAGCTTTCTTT	CASSFSGVPNTEAFF
.	.	TRBV18	TRBJ1-1	TGTGCCAGCTCCTTTTCGAACGGGGGAAACACTGAAGCTTTCTTT	CASSFSNGGNTEAFF
.	.	TRBV19	TRBJ1-2	TGTGCCAGTAGTACGACCAGCCCGGGAGAGGGCGGCTACACCTTC	CASSTTSPGEGGYTF
once	.	TRBV6-5	TRBJ1-1	TGTGCCAGCACCCAAAAGGGCACTGAAGCTTTCTTT	CASTQKGTEAFF
.	TRBD1	TRBV7-2	TRBJ1-2	TGTGCCAGCAGCTCAAAGAGGGACAGGGGTTGGGTTGGCTACACCTTC	CASSSKRDRGWVGYTF
.	.	TRBV28	TRBJ1-2	TGTGCCAGCACCTGGGGGGCAGCAGCTAACTATGGCTACACCTTC	CASTWGAAANYGYTF
once	TRBD1	TRBV5-1	TRBJ2-3	TGCGCCAGCAGCTCTCCGGACAGGGGAGATACGCAGTATTTT	CASSSPDRGDTQYF
.	.	TRBV30	TRBJ1-1	TGTGCCGGAAACAGGGAAAGCACTGAAGCTTTCTTT	CAGNRESTEAFF
.	TRBD2	TRBV28	TRBJ2-1	TGTGCCAGCAGTTCAAACCGGGACGGGAGGGATGAGCAGTTCTTC	CASSSNRDGRDEQFF
.	.	TRBV6-5	TRBJ1-3	TGTGCCAGCAGATTCTCAGCTGGGACTGGAAACACCATATATTTT	CASRFSAGTGNTIYF
.	.	TRBV2	TRBJ1-1	TGTGCCAGCAGTATACGGACAGAGGGGAACACTGAAGCTTTCTTT	CASSIRTEGNTEAFF
.	.	TRBV3-1/TRBV3-2	TRBJ2-5	TGTGCCAGCAGCCCGGACGTCCAAGGGACCCAGTACTTC	CASSPDVQGTQYF
.	TRBD1	TRBV2	TRBJ1-1	TGTGCCAGCAGTGTATGGACAGGGGGGGAAGCTTTCTTT	CASSVWTGGEAFF